The TCR beta chain described here comes from a study of control samples from healthy donors and cancer patients. Germline-derived CDR1 and CDR2 are SGHNT and YYREEE (reference sequence). The V segment lost 4 bases and the J segment 4 bases; nucleotides outside the gene matches: 4. The CDR3 has 15 residues. This clone was found once. Measured with immunoSEQ multiplex PCR; TCRdb has only the in-frame clones, and not every one. The table includes 95,000 to 150,000 clones, 90% to 95% detected once. The rearrangement joins TRBV5-4 to TRBJ1-4; 10 bases are a match to TRBD1. Input material: blood. The TCR was taken from a woman under 30 in good health. The CDR3 DNA reads as TGTGCCAGCAGCCGAGGACAGGGGGTTAATGAAAAACTGTTTTTT. As protein: CASSRGQGVNEKLFF. Looking up the rest from reference TRBV5-4 and TRBJ1-4 gives the full variable domain: ETGVTQSPTHLIKTRGQQVTLRCSSQSGHNTVSWYQQALGQGPQFIFQYYREEENGRGNFPPRFSGLQFPNYSSELNVNALELDDSALYLCASSRGQGVNEKLFFGSGTQLSVL.